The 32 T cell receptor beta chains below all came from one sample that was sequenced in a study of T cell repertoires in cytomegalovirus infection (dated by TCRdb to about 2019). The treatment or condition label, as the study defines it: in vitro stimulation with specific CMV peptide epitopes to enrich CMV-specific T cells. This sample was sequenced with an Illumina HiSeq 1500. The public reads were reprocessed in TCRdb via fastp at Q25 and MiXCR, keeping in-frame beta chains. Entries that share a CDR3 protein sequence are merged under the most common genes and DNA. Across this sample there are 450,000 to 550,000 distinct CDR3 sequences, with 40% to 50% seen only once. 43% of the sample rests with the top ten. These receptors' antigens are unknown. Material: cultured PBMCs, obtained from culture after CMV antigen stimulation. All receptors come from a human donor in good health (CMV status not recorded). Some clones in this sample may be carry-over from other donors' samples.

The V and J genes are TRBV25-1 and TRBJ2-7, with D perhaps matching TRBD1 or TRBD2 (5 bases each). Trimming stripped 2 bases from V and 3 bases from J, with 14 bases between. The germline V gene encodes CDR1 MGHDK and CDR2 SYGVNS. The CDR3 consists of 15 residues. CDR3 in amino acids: CASSERSGTIYEQYF. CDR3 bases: TGTGCCAGCAGTGAACGGTCCGGGACCATCTACGAGCAGTACTTC.

This CDR3 reads CASSQGLAGLETVNEQFF. The CDR3 region has the DNA TGCGCCAGCAGCCAGGGTCTTGCGGGACTCGAAACCGTCAATGAGCAGTTCTTC. The chain employs TRBV4-3 and TRBJ2-1, with D possibly being TRBD2 (6 bases). Trimming removed 3 bases at V and 6 bases at J, with 24 bases between. The CDR3 runs to 18 residues. CDR1 and CDR2 (germline): LGHNA, YSLEER.

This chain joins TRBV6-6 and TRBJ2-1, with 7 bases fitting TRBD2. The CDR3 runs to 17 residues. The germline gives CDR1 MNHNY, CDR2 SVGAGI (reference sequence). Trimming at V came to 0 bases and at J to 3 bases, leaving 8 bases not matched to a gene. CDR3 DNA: TGTGCCAGCAGTTACTCACCTAGCGGACCTTTCTACAATGAGCAGTTCTTC. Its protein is CASSYSPSGPFYNEQFF.

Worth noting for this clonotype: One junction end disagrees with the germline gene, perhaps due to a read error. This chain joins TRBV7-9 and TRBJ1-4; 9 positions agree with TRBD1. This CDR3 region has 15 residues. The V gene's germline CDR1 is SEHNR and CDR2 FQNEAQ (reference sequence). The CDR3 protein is CASSLTGTGLSQLSF. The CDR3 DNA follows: TGTGCCAGCAGCTTAACCGGGACAGGGCTATCTCAACTGTCTTTT.

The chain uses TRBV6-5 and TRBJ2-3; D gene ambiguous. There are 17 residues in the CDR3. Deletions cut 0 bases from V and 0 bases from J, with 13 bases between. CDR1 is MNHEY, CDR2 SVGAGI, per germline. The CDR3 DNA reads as TGTGCCAGCAGTTACTCGAGTCGGACGGTGAGCACAGATACGCAGTATTTT. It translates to CASSYSSRTVSTDTQYF.

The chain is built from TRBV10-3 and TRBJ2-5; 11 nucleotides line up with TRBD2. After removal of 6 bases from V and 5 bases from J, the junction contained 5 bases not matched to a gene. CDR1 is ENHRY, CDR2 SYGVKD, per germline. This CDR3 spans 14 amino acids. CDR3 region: CAISGTSGPETQYF. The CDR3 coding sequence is TGTGCCATCAGCGGGACTAGCGGTCCCGAGACCCAGTACTTC.

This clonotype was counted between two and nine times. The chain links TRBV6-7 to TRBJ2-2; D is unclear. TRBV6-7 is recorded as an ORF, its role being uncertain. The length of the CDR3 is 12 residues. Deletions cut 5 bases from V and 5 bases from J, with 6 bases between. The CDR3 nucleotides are TGTGCCAGCAGTAACGTTACCGGGGAGCTGTTTTTT. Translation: CASSNVTGELFF.

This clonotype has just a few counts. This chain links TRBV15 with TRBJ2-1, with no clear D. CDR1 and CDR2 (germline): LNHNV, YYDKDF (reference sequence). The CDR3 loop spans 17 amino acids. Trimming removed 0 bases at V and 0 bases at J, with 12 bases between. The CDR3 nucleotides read TGTGCCACCAGCAGAGAAAGGCGCCAAAGCTCCTACAATGAGCAGTTCTTC. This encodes CATSRERRQSSYNEQFF.

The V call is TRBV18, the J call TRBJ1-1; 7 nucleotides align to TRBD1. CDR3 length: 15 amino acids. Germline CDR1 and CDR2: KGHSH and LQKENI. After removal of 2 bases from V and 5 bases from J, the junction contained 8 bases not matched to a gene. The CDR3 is CASSPSEGAGTEAFF. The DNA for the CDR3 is TGTGCCAGCTCACCATCGGAGGGGGCGGGTACTGAAGCTTTCTTT.

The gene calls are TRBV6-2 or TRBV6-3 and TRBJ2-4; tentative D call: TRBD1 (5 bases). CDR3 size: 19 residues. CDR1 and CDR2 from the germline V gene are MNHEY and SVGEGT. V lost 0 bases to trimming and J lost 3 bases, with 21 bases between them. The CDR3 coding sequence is TGTGCCAGCAGTTACTCGCGCTTGCTCCAGGGTGTCGACAAAAACATTCAGTACTTC. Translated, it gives CASSYSRLLQGVDKNIQYF.

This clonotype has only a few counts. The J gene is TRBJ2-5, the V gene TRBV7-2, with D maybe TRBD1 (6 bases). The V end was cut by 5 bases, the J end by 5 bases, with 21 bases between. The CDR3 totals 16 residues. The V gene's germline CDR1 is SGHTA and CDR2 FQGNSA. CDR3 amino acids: CASSPRVGAPLETQYF. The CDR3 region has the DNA TGTGCCAGCAGCCCGAGAGTGGGGGCCCCCCTTGAGACCCAGTACTTC. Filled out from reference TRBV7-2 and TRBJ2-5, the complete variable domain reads GAGVSQSPSNKVTEKGKDVELRCDPISGHTALYWYRQSLGQGLEFLIYFQGNSAPDKSGLPSDRFSAERTGGSVSTLTIQRTQQEDSAVYLCASSPRVGAPLETQYFGPGTRLLVL.

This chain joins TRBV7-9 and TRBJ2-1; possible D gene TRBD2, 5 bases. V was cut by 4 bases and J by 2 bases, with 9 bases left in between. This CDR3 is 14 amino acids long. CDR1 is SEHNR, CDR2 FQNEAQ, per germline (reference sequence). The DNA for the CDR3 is TGTGCCAGCAGCTCGGGGTTCGCCTACAATGAGCAGTTCTTC. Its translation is CASSSGFAYNEQFF.

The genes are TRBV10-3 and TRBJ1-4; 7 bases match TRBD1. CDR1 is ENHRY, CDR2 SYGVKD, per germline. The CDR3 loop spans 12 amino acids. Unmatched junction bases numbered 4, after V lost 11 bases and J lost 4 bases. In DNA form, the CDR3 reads TGTGCCGTGGGACAGCGTAATGAAAAACTGTTTTTT. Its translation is CAVGQRNEKLFF.

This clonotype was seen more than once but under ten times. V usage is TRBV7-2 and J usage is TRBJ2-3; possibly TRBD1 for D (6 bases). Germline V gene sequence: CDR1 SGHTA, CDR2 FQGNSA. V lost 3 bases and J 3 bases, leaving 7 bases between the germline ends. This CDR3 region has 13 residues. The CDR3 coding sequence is TGTGCCAGCAGCTTCACAGGGACAGATACGCAGTATTTT. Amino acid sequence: CASSFTGTDTQYF.

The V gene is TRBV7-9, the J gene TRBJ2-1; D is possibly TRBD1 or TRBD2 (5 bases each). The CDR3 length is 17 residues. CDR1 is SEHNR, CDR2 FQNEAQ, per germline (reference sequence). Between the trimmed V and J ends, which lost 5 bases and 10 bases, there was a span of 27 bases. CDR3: CASSPRWGTGTLPEQFF. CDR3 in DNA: TGTGCCAGCAGCCCACGGTGGGGGACCGGGACCCTACCAGAGCAGTTCTTC.

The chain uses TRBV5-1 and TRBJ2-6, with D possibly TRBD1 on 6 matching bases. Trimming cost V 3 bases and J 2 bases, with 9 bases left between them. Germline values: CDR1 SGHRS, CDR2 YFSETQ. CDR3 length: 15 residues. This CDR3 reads CASSYRTAGANVLTF. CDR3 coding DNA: TGCGCCAGCAGCTACAGGACAGCTGGGGCCAACGTCCTGACTTTC.

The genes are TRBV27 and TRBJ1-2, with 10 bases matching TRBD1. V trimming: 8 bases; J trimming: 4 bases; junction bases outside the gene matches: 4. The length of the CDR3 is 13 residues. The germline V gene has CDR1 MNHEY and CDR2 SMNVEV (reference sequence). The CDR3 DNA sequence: TGTGCCAGCGGGGACAGGGGAGCCTATGGCTACACCTTC. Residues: CASGDRGAYGYTF.

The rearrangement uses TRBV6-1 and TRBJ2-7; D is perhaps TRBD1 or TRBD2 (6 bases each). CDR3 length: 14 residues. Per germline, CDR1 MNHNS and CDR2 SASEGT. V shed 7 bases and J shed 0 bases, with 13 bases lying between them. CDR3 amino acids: CASKGGLSSYEQYF. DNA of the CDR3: TGTGCCAGCAAAGGGGGGCTGAGCTCCTACGAGCAGTACTTC.

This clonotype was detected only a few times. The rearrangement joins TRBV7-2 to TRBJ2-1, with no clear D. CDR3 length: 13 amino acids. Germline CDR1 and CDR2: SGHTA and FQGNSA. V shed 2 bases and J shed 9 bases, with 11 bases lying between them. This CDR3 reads CASSLPSLGEQFF. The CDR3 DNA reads TGTGCCAGCAGCTTACCCTCTTTGGGTGAGCAGTTCTTC.

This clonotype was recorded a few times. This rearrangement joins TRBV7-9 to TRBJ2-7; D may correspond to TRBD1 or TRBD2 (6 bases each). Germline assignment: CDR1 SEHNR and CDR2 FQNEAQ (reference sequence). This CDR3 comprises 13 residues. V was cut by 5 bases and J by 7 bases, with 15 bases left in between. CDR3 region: CASSPGGTIEQYF. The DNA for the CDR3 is TGTGCCAGCAGCCCCGGGGGCACAATTGAGCAGTACTTC.

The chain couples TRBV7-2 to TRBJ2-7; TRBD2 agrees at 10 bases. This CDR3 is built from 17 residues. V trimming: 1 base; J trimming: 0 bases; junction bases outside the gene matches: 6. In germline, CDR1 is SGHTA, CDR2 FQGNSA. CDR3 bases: TGTGCCAGCAGCTTAGGGCTAGCGGGGGTCAGCTCCTACGAGCAGTACTTC. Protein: CASSLGLAGVSSYEQYF.

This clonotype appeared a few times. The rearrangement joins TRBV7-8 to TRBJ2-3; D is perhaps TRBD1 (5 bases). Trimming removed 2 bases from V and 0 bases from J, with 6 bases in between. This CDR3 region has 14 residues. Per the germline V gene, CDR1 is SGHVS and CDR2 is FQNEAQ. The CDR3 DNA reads TGTGCCAGCAGCTTATACAGGAGCACAGATACGCAGTATTTT. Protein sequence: CASSLYRSTDTQYF.

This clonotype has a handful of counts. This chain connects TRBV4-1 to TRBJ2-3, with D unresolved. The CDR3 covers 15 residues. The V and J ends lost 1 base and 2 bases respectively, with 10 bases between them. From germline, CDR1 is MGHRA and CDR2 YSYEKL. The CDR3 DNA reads TGCGCCAGCAGCCAAGGCGACACGTTCACAGATACGCAGTATTTT. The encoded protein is CASSQGDTFTDTQYF.

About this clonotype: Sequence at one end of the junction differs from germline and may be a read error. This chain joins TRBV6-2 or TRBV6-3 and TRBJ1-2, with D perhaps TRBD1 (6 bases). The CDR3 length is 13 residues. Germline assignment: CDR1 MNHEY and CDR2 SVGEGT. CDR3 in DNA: TGTACCAGCAGTGAAGGGGGGGCTCTTGGCTACACCTTC. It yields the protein CTSSEGGALGYTF.

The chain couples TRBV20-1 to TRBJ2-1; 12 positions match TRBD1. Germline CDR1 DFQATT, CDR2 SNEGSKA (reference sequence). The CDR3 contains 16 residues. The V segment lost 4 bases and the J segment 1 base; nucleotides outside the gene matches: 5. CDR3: CSATGQGAPSYNEQFF. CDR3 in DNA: TGCAGTGCTACGGGACAGGGGGCGCCTTCCTACAATGAGCAGTTCTTC.

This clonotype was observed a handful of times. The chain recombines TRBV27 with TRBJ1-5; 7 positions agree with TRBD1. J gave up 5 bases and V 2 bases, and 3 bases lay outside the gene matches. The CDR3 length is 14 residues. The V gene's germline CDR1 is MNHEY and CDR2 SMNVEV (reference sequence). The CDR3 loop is CASSLRDSDQPQHF. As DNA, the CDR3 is TGTGCCAGCAGTTTACGGGACAGCGATCAGCCCCAGCATTTT.

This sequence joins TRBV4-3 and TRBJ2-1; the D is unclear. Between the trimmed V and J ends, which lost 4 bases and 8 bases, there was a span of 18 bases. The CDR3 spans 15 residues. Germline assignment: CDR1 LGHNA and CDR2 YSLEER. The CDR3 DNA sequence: TGCGCCAGCAGCCCCACCACTCAGATTAGTCATGAGCAGTTCTTC. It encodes CASSPTTQISHEQFF.

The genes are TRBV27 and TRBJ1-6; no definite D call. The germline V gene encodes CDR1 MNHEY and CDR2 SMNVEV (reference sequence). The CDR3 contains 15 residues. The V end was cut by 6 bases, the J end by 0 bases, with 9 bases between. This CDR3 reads CASRGQSSYNSPLHF. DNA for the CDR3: TGTGCCAGCAGGGGCCAGAGCTCCTATAATTCACCCCTCCACTTT.

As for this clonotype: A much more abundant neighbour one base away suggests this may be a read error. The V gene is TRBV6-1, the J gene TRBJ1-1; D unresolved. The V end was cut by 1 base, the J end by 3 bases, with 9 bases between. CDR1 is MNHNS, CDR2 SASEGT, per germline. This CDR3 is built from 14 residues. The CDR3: CASSEGNKDTEAFF. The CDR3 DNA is TGTGCCAGCAGTGAAGGGAACAAAGACACTGAAGCTTTCTTT.

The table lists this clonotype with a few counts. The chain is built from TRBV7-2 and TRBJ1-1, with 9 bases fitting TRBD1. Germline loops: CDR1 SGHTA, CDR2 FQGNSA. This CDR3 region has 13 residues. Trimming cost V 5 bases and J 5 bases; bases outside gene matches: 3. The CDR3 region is CASSNRGPTEAFF. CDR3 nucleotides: TGTGCCAGCAGCAACAGGGGGCCGACTGAAGCTTTCTTT.

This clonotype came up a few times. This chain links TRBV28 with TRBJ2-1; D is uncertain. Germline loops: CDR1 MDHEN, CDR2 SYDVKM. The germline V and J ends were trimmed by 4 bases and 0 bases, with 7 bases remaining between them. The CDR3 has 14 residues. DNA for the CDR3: TGTGCCAGCAGTTACCCTAACTCCTACAATGAGCAGTTCTTC. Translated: CASSYPNSYNEQFF.

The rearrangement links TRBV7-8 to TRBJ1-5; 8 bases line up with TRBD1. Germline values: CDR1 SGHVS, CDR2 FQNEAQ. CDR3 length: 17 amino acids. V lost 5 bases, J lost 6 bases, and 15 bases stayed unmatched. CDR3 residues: CASSTGQGRSSGQPQHF. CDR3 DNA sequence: TGTGCCAGCAGCACCGGACAGGGAAGGTCTTCGGGTCAGCCCCAGCATTTT.